This entry is about one T cell receptor beta chain. Its specificity is not known. Cells that were CD45RO-CCR7+CD27+CD95- constituted naive CD8+ T cells. The entry originates in a study of CXCR3-negative and CXCR3-positive naive CD8 T cells. Study-wide points: CXCR3-positive naive cells had TRB CDR3s that were more hydrophobic than CXCR3-negative naive cells had.

UMI-tagged TRB cDNA libraries were built via 5' RACE. TCRdb processed the 5' RACE reads again and assigns one entry to each CDR3 protein, with no DNA. The repertoire shows 130,000 to 150,000 distinct CDR3 sequences; the top ten hold roughly 0.28%. This CDR3 has 15 amino acids. The germline CDR1 and CDR2 sequences are MDHEN and SYDVKM. The TCR was taken from a human donor in good health. Some clones in this sample may be carry-over from other donors' samples. Sequenced sample: naive CXCR3+ CD8+ T cells from blood. Subset described: CD45RO-CCR7+CD27+CD95- naive CD8+ T cells expressing CXCR3 (TNR3+). V gene TRBV28 combines with J gene TRBJ2-7; TCRdb proposes TRBD2, but this gene call is untestable without DNA. The CDR3 sequence is CAIQSGLGLSYEQYF.